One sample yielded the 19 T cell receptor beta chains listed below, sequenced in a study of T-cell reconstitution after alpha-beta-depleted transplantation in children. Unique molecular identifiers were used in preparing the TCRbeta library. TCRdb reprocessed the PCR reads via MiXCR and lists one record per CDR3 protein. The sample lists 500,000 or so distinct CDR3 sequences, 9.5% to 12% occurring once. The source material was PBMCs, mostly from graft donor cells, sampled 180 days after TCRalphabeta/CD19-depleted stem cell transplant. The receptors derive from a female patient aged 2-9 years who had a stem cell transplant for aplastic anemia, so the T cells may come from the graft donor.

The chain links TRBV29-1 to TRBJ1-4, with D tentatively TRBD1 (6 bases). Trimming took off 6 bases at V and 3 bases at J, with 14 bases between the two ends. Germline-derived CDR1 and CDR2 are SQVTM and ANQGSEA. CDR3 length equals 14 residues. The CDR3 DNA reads TGCAGCGTCCATTTACAGGGTTCTAATGAAAAACTGTTTTTT. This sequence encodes CSVHLQGSNEKLFF.

CDR3 sequence (DNA): TGTGCCAGCTCTATAAGCGGGAGAACCGATGAGCAGTTCTTC. Translated: CASSISGRTDEQFF. V is TRBV19 and J is TRBJ2-1; 8 bases align to TRBD2. CDR1 is LNHDA and CDR2 is SQIVND in the germline V gene (reference sequence). The V gene end was trimmed by 9 bases and the J gene end by 8 bases; junction bases not matched to a gene: 12. This CDR3 has 14 residues.

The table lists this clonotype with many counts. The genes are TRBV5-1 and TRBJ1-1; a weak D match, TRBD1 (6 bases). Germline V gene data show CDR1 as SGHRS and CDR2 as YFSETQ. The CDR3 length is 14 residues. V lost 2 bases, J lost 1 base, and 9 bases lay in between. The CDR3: CASSFATGNTEAFF. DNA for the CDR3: TGCGCCAGCAGCTTCGCGACAGGGAACACTGAAGCTTTCTTT.

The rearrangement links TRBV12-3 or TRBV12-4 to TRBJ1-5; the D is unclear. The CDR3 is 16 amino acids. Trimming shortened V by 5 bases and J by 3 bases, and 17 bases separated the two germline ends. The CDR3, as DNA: TGTGCCAGCAGTCCACGAGTTAGCCGCGACAATCAGCCCCAGCATTTT. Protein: CASSPRVSRDNQPQHF.

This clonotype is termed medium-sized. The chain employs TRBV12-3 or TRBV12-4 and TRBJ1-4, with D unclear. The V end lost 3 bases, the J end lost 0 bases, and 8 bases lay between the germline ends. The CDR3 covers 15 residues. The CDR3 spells CASSLRTATNEKLFF. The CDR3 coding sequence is TGTGCCAGCAGTTTGAGGACGGCAACTAATGAAAAACTGTTTTTT.

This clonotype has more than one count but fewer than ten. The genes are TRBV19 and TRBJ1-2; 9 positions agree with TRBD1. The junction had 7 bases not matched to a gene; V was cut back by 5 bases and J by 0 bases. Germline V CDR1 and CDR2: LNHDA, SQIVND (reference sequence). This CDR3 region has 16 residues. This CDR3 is CASSVPGTGTNYGYTF. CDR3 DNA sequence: TGTGCCAGTAGTGTCCCAGGGACAGGGACTAACTATGGCTACACCTTC. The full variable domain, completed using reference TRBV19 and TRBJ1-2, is DGGITQSPKYLFRKEGQNVTLSCEQNLNHDAMYWYRQDPGQGLRLIYYSQIVNDFQKGDIAEGYSVSREKKESFPLTVTSAQKNPTAFYLCASSVPGTGTNYGYTFGSGTRLTVV.

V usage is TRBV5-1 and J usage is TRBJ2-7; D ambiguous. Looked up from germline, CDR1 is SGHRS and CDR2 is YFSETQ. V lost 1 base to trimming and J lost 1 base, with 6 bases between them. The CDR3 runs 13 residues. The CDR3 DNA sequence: TGCGCCAGCAGCTTGACCACGTCCTACGAGCAGTACTTC. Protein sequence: CASSLTTSYEQYF.

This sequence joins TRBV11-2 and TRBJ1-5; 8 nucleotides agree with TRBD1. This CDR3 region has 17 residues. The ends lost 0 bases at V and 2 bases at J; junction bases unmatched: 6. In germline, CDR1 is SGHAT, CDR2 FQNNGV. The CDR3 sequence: CASSLDSGGFGNQPQHF. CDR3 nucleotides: TGTGCCAGCAGCTTAGACTCAGGGGGCTTCGGCAATCAGCCCCAGCATTTT. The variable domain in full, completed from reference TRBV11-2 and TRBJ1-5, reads EAGVAQSPRYKIIEKRQSVAFWCNPISGHATLYWYQQILGQGPKLLIQFQNNGVVDDSQLPKDRFSAERLKGVDSTLKIQPAKLEDSAVYLCASSLDSGGFGNQPQHFGDGTRLSIL.

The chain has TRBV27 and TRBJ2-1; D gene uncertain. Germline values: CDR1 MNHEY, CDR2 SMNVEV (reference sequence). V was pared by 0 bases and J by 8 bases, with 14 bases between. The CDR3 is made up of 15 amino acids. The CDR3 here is CASSLSIIFRDEQFF. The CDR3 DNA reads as TGTGCCAGCAGTTTATCGATAATTTTCCGGGATGAGCAGTTCTTC.

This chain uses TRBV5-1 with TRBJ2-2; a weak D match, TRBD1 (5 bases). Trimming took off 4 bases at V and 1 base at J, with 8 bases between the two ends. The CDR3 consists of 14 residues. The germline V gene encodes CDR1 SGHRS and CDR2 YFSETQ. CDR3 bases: TGCGCCAGCAGCGCCGGACAGAACACCGGGGAGCTGTTTTTT. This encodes CASSAGQNTGELFF.

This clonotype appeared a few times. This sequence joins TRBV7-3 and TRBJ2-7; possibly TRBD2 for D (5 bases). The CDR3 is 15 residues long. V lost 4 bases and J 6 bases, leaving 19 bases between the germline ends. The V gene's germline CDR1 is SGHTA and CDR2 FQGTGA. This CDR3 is CASSSNGNGVGEQYF. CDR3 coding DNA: TGTGCCAGCAGCTCCAACGGGAATGGGGTAGGCGAGCAGTACTTC.

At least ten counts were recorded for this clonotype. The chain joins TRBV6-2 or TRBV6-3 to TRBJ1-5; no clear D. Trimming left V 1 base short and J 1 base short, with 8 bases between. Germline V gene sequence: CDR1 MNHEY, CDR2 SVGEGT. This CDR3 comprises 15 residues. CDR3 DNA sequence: TGTGCCAGCAGTTACTTGGGCAGAAGCAATCAGCCCCAGCATTTT. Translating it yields CASSYLGRSNQPQHF.

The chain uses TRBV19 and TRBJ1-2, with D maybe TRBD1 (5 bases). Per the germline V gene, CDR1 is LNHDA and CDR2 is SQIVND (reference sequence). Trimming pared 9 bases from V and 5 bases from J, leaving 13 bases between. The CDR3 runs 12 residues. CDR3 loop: CASDRGIYGYTF. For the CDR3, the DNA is TGTGCCAGCGATCGGGGGATATATGGCTACACCTTC.

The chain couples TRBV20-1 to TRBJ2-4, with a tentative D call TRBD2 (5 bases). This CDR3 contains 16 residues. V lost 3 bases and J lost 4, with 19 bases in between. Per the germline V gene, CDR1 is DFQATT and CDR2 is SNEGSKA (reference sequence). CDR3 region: CSASILEAEPKNIQYF. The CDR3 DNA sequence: TGCAGTGCTAGTATCCTGGAGGCTGAGCCAAAAAACATTCAGTACTTC.

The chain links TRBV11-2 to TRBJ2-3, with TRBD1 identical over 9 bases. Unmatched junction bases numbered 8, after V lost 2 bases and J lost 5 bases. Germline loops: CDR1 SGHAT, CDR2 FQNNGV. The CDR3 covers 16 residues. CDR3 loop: CASSLRGDRERDTQYF. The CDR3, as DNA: TGTGCCAGCAGCTTACGGGGGGACAGGGAGAGAGATACGCAGTATTTT.

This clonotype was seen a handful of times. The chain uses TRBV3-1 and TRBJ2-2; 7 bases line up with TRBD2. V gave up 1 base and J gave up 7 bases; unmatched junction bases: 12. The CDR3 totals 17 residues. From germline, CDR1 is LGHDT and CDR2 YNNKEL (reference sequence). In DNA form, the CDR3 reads TGTGCCAGCAGCCAAGGTCGTCTTGCGGGAGCAAGCGGGGAGCTGTTTTTT. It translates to CASSQGRLAGASGELFF.

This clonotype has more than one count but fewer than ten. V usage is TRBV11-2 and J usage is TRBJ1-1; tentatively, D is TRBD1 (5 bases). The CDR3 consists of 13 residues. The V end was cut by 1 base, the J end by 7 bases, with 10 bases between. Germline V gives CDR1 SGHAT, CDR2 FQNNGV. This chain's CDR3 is CASSLVGGDEAFF. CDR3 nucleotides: TGTGCCAGCAGCTTAGTGGGGGGGGATGAAGCTTTCTTT.

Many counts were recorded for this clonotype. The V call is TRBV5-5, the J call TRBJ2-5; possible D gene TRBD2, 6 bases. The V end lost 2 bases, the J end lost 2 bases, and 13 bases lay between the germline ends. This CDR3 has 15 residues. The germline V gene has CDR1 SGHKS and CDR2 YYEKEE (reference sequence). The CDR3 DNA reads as TGTGCCAGCAGCTTTTCGGACTATTCACAAGAGACCCAGTACTTC. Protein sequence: CASSFSDYSQETQYF.

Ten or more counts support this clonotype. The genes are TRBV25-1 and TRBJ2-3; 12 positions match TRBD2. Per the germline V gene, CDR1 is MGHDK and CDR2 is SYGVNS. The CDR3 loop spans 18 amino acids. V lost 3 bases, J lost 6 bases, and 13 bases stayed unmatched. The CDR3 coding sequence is TGTGCCAGCAGTGAGGTCGCTAGCGGGAGGGCCCAACCTGATACGCAGTATTTT. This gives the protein CASSEVASGRAQPDTQYF.